The source of this T cell receptor beta chain is a study of blood T cells in healthy people across ages. The CDR3 covers 14 residues. V lost 1 base and J lost 5; bases outside the gene matches: 3. CDR1 and CDR2 from the germline V gene are LGHDT and YNNKEL (reference sequence). Of note for this clonotype: Antigen specificity is unknown.

The second PCR ran about 6 to 12 cycles with a sample-barcoded 5' primer and J-beta primers. Tags on each cDNA molecule came from a template-switch adaptor with 12 random nucleotides. TCRdb redid the calling of the 5' RACE reads with MiXCR, one entry per CDR3 protein. The table has almost 800,000 distinct CDR3 sequences, roughly 50% seen once. No fewer than 6 million PBMCs went into each sample. Study-level findings and limits: CMV status of donors was unknown, possibly confounding expanded clonotype changes. While age rose, TCR beta diversity per million T cells dropped in a roughly linear way.

The clonotype originates from a man aged 25-45 years in good health. This sequence joins TRBV3-1 and TRBJ2-3; 7 bases map to TRBD1. Sequenced input: blood. The CDR3 DNA sequence: TGTGCCAGCAGCCAAGTGACAGGGAAAGATACGCAGTATTTT. It is translated as CASSQVTGKDTQYF.